A few counts support the clone carrying this T cell receptor beta chain. Its antigen remains unknown. The data originate from a study of cytomegalovirus exposure and HLA in healthy donors. Study-level findings and limits: Analysis was carried out at a later point, and it linked a missense DCLRE1C variant to TCR beta V- and J-gene trimming. Analyzed later, most CMV-associated TCR beta chains appeared HLA-restricted.

Unrecorded immune exposures were likely, despite nominal health at sampling. The CDR3 contains 13 residues. The V and J ends lost 3 bases and 4 bases respectively, with 9 bases between them. In germline, CDR1 is SGHAT, CDR2 FQNNGV. This PCR relied on a set of 60 Vbeta primers and 13 Jbeta primers. In the study's own analysis: It was a later analysis that counted approximately 81 million unique TCR beta chains, of which around 11 million were shared. Here immunoSEQ multiplex PCR was the method, and the copy in TCRdb shows in-frame clones only, minus some. V and J calls and clone size are those listed in that table; D and trimming were worked out from the DNA. The repertoire has some 130,000 clones, around 80% of them found once; the top ten carry 1.5%.

The receptor was isolated from a female donor in good health and CMV-seronegative. The chain has TRBV11-2 and TRBJ1-1, with D hard to call. The sample taken for sequencing was PBMCs. Written as DNA, the CDR3 is TGTGCCAGCAGCTTCGGGGTCGGCACTGAAGCTTTCTTT. Translating gives CASSFGVGTEAFF. Complete variable domain (other parts from reference TRBV11-2 and TRBJ1-1): EAGVAQSPRYKIIEKRQSVAFWCNPISGHATLYWYQQILGQGPKLLIQFQNNGVVDDSQLPKDRFSAERLKGVDSTLKIQPAKLEDSAVYLCASSFGVGTEAFFGQGTRLTVV.